This T cell receptor (beta chain) was recovered during a study of blood T cell repertoires in COVID-19. Study overall: Acute and convalescent COVID-19 specimens originated in the United States, Italy and Spain.

This table comes from immunoSEQ multiplex PCR, and its TCRdb copy is limited to in-frame clones, with some not included. The sample includes more than 250,000 clones, 70% to 90% seen only once; the top ten take 2% to 2.5%. Germline CDR1 LNHDA, CDR2 SQIVND (reference sequence). Between the trimmed V and J ends, which lost 3 bases and 8 bases, there was a span of 19 bases. The CDR3 is 16 amino acids. Source material: peripheral blood. The sequence was obtained from a woman in her twenties or thirties who had recovered from COVID-19. The rearrangement links TRBV19 to TRBJ2-2; D perhaps matches TRBD2 (5 bases). CDR3 protein: CASSMSTDSTGGELFF. For the CDR3, the DNA is TGTGCCAGTAGTATGTCGACGGACTCAACGGGGGGGGAGCTGTTTTTT.